The present TCR beta chain was sequenced within a study of T cells after yellow fever vaccination. This clonotype came up many times. The CDR3 length is 13 residues. The V segment lost 6 bases and the J segment 4 bases; nucleotides outside the gene matches: 5. Germline lookup yields CDR1 MNHEY and CDR2 SVGEGT. One entry per CDR3 protein, called by TCRdb with MiXCR from the 5' RACE reads. The sample consists of fewer than 350,000 distinct CDR3 sequences, less than 4.5% of them appearing once. V is TRBV6-2 or TRBV6-3 and J is TRBJ2-5; 7 bases line up with TRBD1. Material: PBMCs, obtained on the day of the yellow fever booster vaccination. This sequence was found in a man between 18 and 35 years old who received the YFV17D yellow fever vaccine. The CDR3 DNA is TGTGCCAGCAGGCCGACAGGGACAGAGACCCAGTACTTC. Amino acids: CASRPTGTETQYF.